The 16 T cell receptor beta chains listed next were all sequenced from one sample in a study of early stage breast cancer tumors. Sequencing used immunoSEQ multiplex PCR; TCRdb keeps in-frame clones, though not all of them. The sample lists about 48,000 clones; approximately 80% were seen once. Sequencing was done on a sample of blood. Source of these receptors: a person between 50 and 60 years old with breast cancer.

The genes are TRBV30 and TRBJ1-5, with 7 nucleotides matching TRBD1. The germline V gene has CDR1 GTSNPN and CDR2 SVGIG (reference sequence). Trimming removed 0 bases from V and 5 bases from J; junction bases left unmatched: 10. This CDR3 is 16 amino acids long. Here the CDR3 reads CAWSVRWQGGDQPQHF. The CDR3 DNA reads TGTGCCTGGAGTGTACGGTGGCAGGGGGGGGATCAGCCCCAGCATTTT.

The sample holds one count of this clone. This chain joins TRBV4-3 and TRBJ2-7; D is unresolved. Deletions cut 0 bases from V and 2 bases from J, with 8 bases between. This CDR3 is built from 14 residues. Looked up from germline, CDR1 is LGHNA and CDR2 is YSLEER. CDR3: CASSQESGAYEQYF. DNA for the CDR3: TGCGCCAGCAGCCAAGAATCAGGAGCCTACGAGCAGTACTTC.

J is TRBJ1-4 and V is TRBV4-2, with 7 bases lining up with TRBD1. CDR1 LGHNA and CDR2 YNFKEQ come from the germline V gene. The CDR3 has 15 residues. J gave up 6 bases and V 0 bases, and 4 bases lay outside the gene matches. CDR3 DNA sequence: TGTGCCAGCAGCCAAGAAGGAGGGGGCGATGAAAAACTGTTTTTT. It is translated as CASSQEGGGDEKLFF.

The V and J genes are TRBV6-6 and TRBJ2-6, with unresolved D. Trimming removed 3 bases at V and 3 bases at J, with 9 bases between. The CDR3 covers 15 residues. CDR1 is MNHNY and CDR2 is SVGAGI in the germline V gene (reference sequence). In DNA form, the CDR3 reads TGTGCCAGCAGTTATAGGGATGGTGGGGCCAACGTCCTGACTTTC. It codes for CASSYRDGGANVLTF.

The rearrangement uses TRBV2 and TRBJ2-2; D possibly matches TRBD1 or TRBD2 (5 bases each). Trimming cost V 6 bases and J 6 bases, with 20 bases left between them. CDR3 length equals 16 residues. Per the germline V gene, CDR1 is SNHLY and CDR2 is FYNNEI. The CDR3 loop reads CASSAPWGRGAGELFF. The CDR3 nucleotides are TGTGCCAGCAGCGCACCGTGGGGACGAGGGGCCGGGGAGCTGTTTTTT.

This chain connects TRBV5-4 to TRBJ2-2, with 9 bases lining up with TRBD2. Germline values: CDR1 SGHNT, CDR2 YYREEE (reference sequence). Losses at the gene ends were 2 bases for V and 7 bases for J; bases not matched to a gene: 15. CDR3 size: 18 residues. The CDR3, as DNA: TGTGCCAGCAGCTTTTCAGGGAGCGGGGGGCGTCCTGGCGGGGAGCTGTTTTTT. It specifies CASSFSGSGGRPGGELFF.

This chain uses TRBV30 with TRBJ2-1; 11 bases map to TRBD1. The CDR3 extends over 13 amino acids. The trim removed 8 bases at V and 8 bases at J, leaving 8 bases unmatched. Germline-derived CDR1 and CDR2 are GTSNPN and SVGIG (reference sequence). The CDR3 sequence is CALSWTGGDEQFF. CDR3 nucleotides: TGTGCCCTATCCTGGACAGGGGGCGATGAGCAGTTCTTC.

The chain links TRBV5-1 to TRBJ2-1; 9 bases line up with TRBD2. CDR1 is SGHRS and CDR2 is YFSETQ in the germline V gene. The CDR3 runs 16 residues. V shed 2 bases and J 2 bases; nucleotides not matched to a gene: 5. The CDR3 spells CASSLLAGEPYNEQFF. The CDR3 coding sequence is TGCGCCAGCAGCTTATTAGCGGGGGAACCCTACAATGAGCAGTTCTTC.

V usage is TRBV5-1 and J usage is TRBJ1-1; tentatively, D is TRBD1 (6 bases). CDR1 and CDR2 (germline): SGHRS, YFSETQ. This CDR3 comprises 15 residues. Trimming pared 0 bases from V and 3 bases from J, leaving 12 bases between. The CDR3 spells CASSLEGRGHTEAFF. The CDR3 bases are TGCGCCAGCAGCTTGGAGGGCAGGGGACACACTGAAGCTTTCTTT.

The rearrangement joins TRBV28 to TRBJ1-1; 8 positions agree with TRBD1. CDR3 length: 14 amino acids. CDR1 is MDHEN, CDR2 SYDVKM, per germline. The junction had 5 bases not matched to a gene; V was cut back by 5 bases and J by 3 bases. The CDR3 DNA is TGTGCCAGCAGTAGGACAGGGTTGGACACTGAAGCTTTCTTT. Translating it yields CASSRTGLDTEAFF.

The chain recombines TRBV2 with TRBJ2-7; tentative D call: TRBD2 (7 bases). CDR3 length: 14 amino acids. Germline V gives CDR1 SNHLY, CDR2 FYNNEI. The V end was cut by 3 bases, the J end by 3 bases, with 12 bases between. CDR3 nucleotide sequence: TGTGCCAGCAGTGATGGGGGGGCCCGCTACGAGCAGTACTTC. This sequence encodes CASSDGGARYEQYF.

The chain couples TRBV4-3 to TRBJ1-3; D not resolved. The CDR3 loop spans 15 amino acids. The V gene lost 4 bases and the J gene lost 3 bases, with 13 bases spanning the gap. CDR1 and CDR2 (germline): LGHNA, YSLEER. Written as DNA, the CDR3 is TGCGCCAGCAGCCTAATACGGAGTTTTGGAAACACCATATATTTT. It is translated as CASSLIRSFGNTIYF.

This clone came up a few times. This chain connects TRBV18 to TRBJ1-2; D unclear. Per the germline V gene, CDR1 is KGHSH and CDR2 is LQKENI. Trimming pared 3 bases from V and 5 bases from J, leaving 13 bases between. The CDR3 consists of 14 residues. Here the CDR3 DNA reads TGTGCCAGCTCACCGGTCTTACCGGAGTATGGCTACACCTTC. The encoded protein is CASSPVLPEYGYTF.

V and J are TRBV30 and TRBJ1-2; TRBD1 aligns across 7 bases. J lost 0 bases, V lost 5 bases, and 6 bases had no gene match. The germline V gene has CDR1 GTSNPN and CDR2 SVGIG (reference sequence). The CDR3 totals 14 residues. The CDR3 DNA reads TGTGCCTGGGGTACAGGGGTCGCTAACTATGGCTACACCTTC. This translates into CAWGTGVANYGYTF.

The V gene is TRBV5-4, the J gene TRBJ2-6; 8 bases map to TRBD1. Trimming cost V 3 bases and J 2 bases; bases outside gene matches: 7. Germline values: CDR1 SGHNT, CDR2 YYREEE (reference sequence). This CDR3 is 17 amino acids long. DNA of the CDR3: TGTGCCAGCAGCTCCTGGACAGGGTCGGCTGGGGCCAACGTCCTGACTTTC. It encodes CASSSWTGSAGANVLTF.

This clone was recorded a few times. This sequence joins TRBV7-9 and TRBJ2-7; possible D gene TRBD1, 5 bases. V was shortened by 5 bases and J by 4 bases, with 12 bases between the two germline ends. This CDR3 has 13 residues. Germline assignment: CDR1 SEHNR and CDR2 FQNEAQ (reference sequence). CDR3 coding DNA: TGTGCCAGCAGCCGGACACTTGGATACGAGCAGTACTTC. The encoded protein is CASSRTLGYEQYF. The full variable domain, its missing parts supplied by reference TRBV7-9 and TRBJ2-7, is DTGVSQNPRHKITKRGQNVTFRCDPISEHNRLYWYRQTLGQGPEFLTYFQNEAQLEKSRLLSDRFSAERPKGSFSTLEIQRTEQGDSAMYLCASSRTLGYEQYFGPGTRLTVT.